The 2 T cell receptor beta chains below were found in one sample sequenced in a study of T cells after yellow fever vaccination. Each CDR3 protein gets one entry after TCRdb re-called the 5' RACE reads with MiXCR. The profile shows 96,000 or so distinct CDR3 sequences, around 9.8% of them singletons. The source material was CD8+ T cells not binding an NS4B(214-222) dextramer, sorted from PBMCs, sampled around 15 days after the first yellow fever vaccination. These receptors all come from a man aged 18 to 30 who received the YFV17D yellow fever vaccine.

This clonotype was seen a handful of times. This CDR3 reads CASSYYGGAGQPQHF. For the CDR3, the DNA is TGTGCCAGCAGTTACTATGGGGGCGCGGGTCAGCCCCAGCATTTT. This chain joins TRBV6-2 or TRBV6-3 and TRBJ1-5; possibly TRBD1 for D (6 bases). The V gene lost 1 base and the J gene lost 6 bases, with 13 bases spanning the gap. Germline-derived CDR1 and CDR2 are MNHEY and SVGEGT. The length of the CDR3 is 15 residues.

This clonotype was observed a handful of times. V usage is TRBV4-1 and J usage is TRBJ2-1; TRBD1 matches at 8 bases. The junction had 9 bases not matched to a gene; V was cut back by 4 bases and J by 10 bases. Germline V gene sequence: CDR1 MGHRA, CDR2 YSYEKL. The CDR3 runs to 14 residues. This CDR3 reads CASSLLDRVGEQFF. Here the CDR3 DNA reads TGCGCCAGCAGCCTATTGGACAGGGTCGGAGAGCAGTTCTTC.